The present TCR beta chain was sequenced within a study of identical twins. TCRdb called the 5' RACE reads again in MiXCR, with one record for every CDR3 protein. The sample shows 200,000 or so distinct CDR3 sequences, around 8% of them seen only once. Many counts were recorded for this clonotype. The V gene's germline CDR1 is LGHNA and CDR2 YNFKEQ. Trimming cost V 0 bases and J 5 bases; bases outside gene matches: 7. The CDR3 has 18 residues. These records were also assigned to another study, of yellow fever vaccine responses in identical twins.

The sequenced sample was memory (CD45RO+) T cells sorted from blood. The gene calls are TRBV4-2 and TRBJ2-3, with 14 bases that match TRBD2. The clonotype was recovered from a woman aged 18 to 35 in good health. The chain's CDR3 is CASSQDLPGTSGGDTQYF. The CDR3 region has the DNA TGTGCCAGCAGCCAAGATCTACCTGGGACTAGCGGGGGAGATACGCAGTATTTT.